This T cell receptor beta chain comes out of a study of blood T cell repertoires in COVID-19. About the research overall: Nucleic acid was either cDNA or gDNA, and it came from T cells, B-cell-depleted T cells, or PBMCs.

V was clipped by 4 bases and J by 0 bases, with 13 bases between them. The CDR3 spans 15 residues. The germline V gene encodes CDR1 SGHRS and CDR2 YFSETQ. In the study's own analysis: For nucleated cells, counts were estimated from reference gene primer amplification. Libraries were prepared by immunoSEQ multiplex PCR; TCRdb keeps only in-frame clonotypes and omits some of them. That table furnishes V, J and clone size, whereas the DNA furnished D and trimming. The sample consists of 200,000 to 250,000 clones, around 84% of them appearing once. The chain is built from TRBV5-1 and TRBJ1-1, with D tentatively TRBD1 (6 bases). Source material: peripheral blood. The clonotype was recovered from a man in his fifties who had recovered from COVID-19. For the CDR3, the DNA is TGCGCCAGCAGCGTTGGGGACACAATGAACACTGAAGCTTTCTTT. It codes for CASSVGDTMNTEAFF.